This paragraph covers one TCR beta chain sequence. Its cognate antigen is unknown. Documented time point: healthy volunteer bleed at 6 weeks. Unfractionated whole blood was the source of the extracted total RNA. In germline, CDR1 is LGHDT, CDR2 YNNKEL (reference sequence). The CDR3 consists of 16 residues. V dropped 3 bases and J dropped 4 bases, with 16 bases sitting between them. These data belong to a study of human T cells and chemical hapten exposure. About the research overall: Per-sample TCR yield variation was attributed mainly to small pooled library volume differences. Study-level findings and limits: TCRs above 1 in 1000 frequency did not change with DPC sensitization.

Single cDNA molecules in the library carried unique molecular identifiers attached during preparation. In the authors' workflow: TCR counts had a median of around 94,000 per sample and spanned roughly 23,224 to 690,600. TCRdb reanalysed the RACE reads using MiXCR and keeps one entry per CDR3 protein. The V and J calls follow TCRdb's processing rather than the paper's. This table holds 65,000 to 95,000 distinct CDR3 sequences, around 9.3% found once. The chain carries TRBV3-1 and TRBJ2-1; possible D gene TRBD1, 7 bases. This receptor was taken from a female donor in good health. Some clones in this sample may be carry-over from other donors' samples. The sequencing input was whole blood. This chain's CDR3 is CASSQQGQGGYNEQFF. The CDR3 nucleotides are TGTGCCAGCAGCCAGCAAGGGCAGGGGGGTTACAATGAGCAGTTCTTC.